The T cell receptor beta chain under discussion was sequenced for a study of cytomegalovirus exposure and HLA in healthy donors. Whole-study results and caveats: A further, later analysis showed that HLA-associated TCR beta chains (compared with equally common others) were more clonally expanded.

This clone was observed a single time. Antigen unknown. CDR3 length: 14 residues. Germline V gene sequence: CDR1 SGHNT, CDR2 YENEEA. V dropped 8 bases and J dropped 0 bases, with 10 bases sitting between them. The PCR had 60 Vbeta and 13 Jbeta primers. Generated by immunoSEQ multiplex PCR, the TCRdb table keeps only in-frame clones and is missing some. The profile shows 80,000 to 95,000 clones, about four fifths of them singletons. The rearrangement links TRBV11-3 to TRBJ2-2; maybe TRBD1 (6 bases). The sequencing sample was made of PBMCs. This TCR was sampled from a woman in her twenties or thirties in good health and CMV-seronegative. The CDR3 protein is CASRDTSNTGELFF. The DNA of the CDR3 is TGTGCCAGCCGGGACACCTCGAACACCGGGGAGCTGTTTTTT.